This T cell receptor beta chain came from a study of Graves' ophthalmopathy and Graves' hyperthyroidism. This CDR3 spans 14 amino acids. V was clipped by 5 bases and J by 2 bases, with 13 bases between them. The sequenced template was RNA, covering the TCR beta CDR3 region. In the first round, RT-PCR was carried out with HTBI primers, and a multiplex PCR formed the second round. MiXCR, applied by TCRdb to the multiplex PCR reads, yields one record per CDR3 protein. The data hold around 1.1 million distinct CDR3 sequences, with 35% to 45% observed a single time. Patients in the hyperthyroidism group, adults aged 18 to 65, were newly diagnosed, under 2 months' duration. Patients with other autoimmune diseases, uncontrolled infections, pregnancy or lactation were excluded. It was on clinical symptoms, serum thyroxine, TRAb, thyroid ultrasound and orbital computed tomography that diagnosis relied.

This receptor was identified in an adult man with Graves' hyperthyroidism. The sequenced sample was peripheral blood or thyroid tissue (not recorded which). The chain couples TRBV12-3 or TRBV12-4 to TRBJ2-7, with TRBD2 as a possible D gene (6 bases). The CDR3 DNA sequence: TGTGCCAGCAGTACCAAGACGGGAGCCTACGAGCAGTACTTC. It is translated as CASSTKTGAYEQYF.